This T cell receptor beta chain was captured in a study of response to subunit inactivated influenza vaccine. This clonotype has ten or more counts. No antigen is known for it. From the RT-PCR reads, TCRdb called clonotypes with MiXCR, one entry per CDR3 protein. Among hundreds of thousands of distinct CDR3 sequences listed, about 20% were seen once. V was trimmed by 0 bases and J by 9 bases, leaving 20 bases between them. Germline CDR1 is DFQATT and CDR2 is SNEGSKA (reference sequence). The CDR3 loop spans 15 amino acids. Study-level points and caveats: Authors suggested few new T cells are recruited by each seasonal influenza vaccination.

The V gene is TRBV20-1, the J gene TRBJ1-1, with no clear D. The material sequenced was PBMCs from blood, taken approximately 20 months after vaccination. This clonotype was sampled from a man aged 50 to 69 who received an inactivated influenza vaccine. The CDR3 protein is CSARDPAAGHVQAFF. The CDR3 region has the DNA TGCAGTGCTAGAGATCCGGCAGCGGGCCACGTACAAGCTTTCTTT.